A single sample is the source of the 24 T cell receptor beta chains below, sequenced in a study of regulatory T cells in long-lasting Graves disease (dated by TCRdb to 2020 to 2022). The time point label, read with the paper, signifies: persistent/refractory GD, antithyroid drugs over 5 years with positive TRAb. For both TCR sequencing and RNA sequencing, RNA was extracted from PBMCs using TRIzol. Library creation used multiplex PCR. Sequenced on an Illumina HiSeq 4000. iRepertoire HTBI primers and Arm-PCR amplification of CDR3 regions were used to construct TCR beta libraries. The public reads were reanalyzed by TCRdb: fastp trimming at Q25, MiXCR alignment, in-frame beta chains only. Rows merge per CDR3 protein into single entries with the most common DNA and genes. The sample profile shows around 500,000 distinct CDR3 sequences; less than 25% of them were found once. 7.8% of the sample goes to the ten largest clones.

The input for sequencing was peripheral blood mononuclear cells (PBMCs), taken when the disease was refractory, from a patient treated with antithyroid drugs. The source of these receptors is a female donor with Graves disease.

This clonotype was recorded a few times. The rearrangement links TRBV15 to TRBJ2-5; 10 bases fit TRBD2. J lost 4 bases, V lost 8 bases, and 10 bases had no gene match. The CDR3 sequence is 15 residues long. The germline V gene has CDR1 LNHNV and CDR2 YYDKDF (reference sequence). CDR3 sequence reads: CATGLAGELAETQYF. The CDR3 bases are TGTGCCACCGGGCTAGCGGGAGAATTAGCAGAGACCCAGTACTTC.

This clonotype was found many times. V is TRBV7-3 and J is TRBJ2-7, with 9 bases identical to TRBD1. V lost 2 bases and J lost 3; bases outside the gene matches: 8. This CDR3 region has 16 residues. Germline V gives CDR1 SGHTA, CDR2 FQGTGA. Here the CDR3 reads CASSLPVGQGYYEQYF. DNA of the CDR3: TGTGCCAGCAGCTTACCAGTGGGACAGGGTTACTACGAGCAGTACTTC.

This clonotype showed up many times. This chain uses TRBV12-3 or TRBV12-4 with TRBJ2-5, with 9 bases identical to TRBD1. The CDR3 totals 14 residues. V was pared by 5 bases and J by 3 bases, with 4 bases of the junction left unmatched. CDR3 in DNA: TGTGCCAGCAGTCTCCGGGACAGGGAAGAGACCCAGTACTTC. Its translation: CASSLRDREETQYF.

This clonotype turned up a few times. V gene TRBV11-2 combines with J gene TRBJ2-3; perhaps TRBD1 as D (5 bases). This CDR3 has 15 amino acids. The V and J ends lost 2 bases and 2 bases respectively, with 11 bases between them. Germline V gene data show CDR1 as SGHAT and CDR2 as FQNNGV. The CDR3 nucleotides are TGTGCCAGCAGCTTACAGGGCTTCTACACAGATACGCAGTATTTT. Encoded protein: CASSLQGFYTDTQYF. The full variable domain, its missing parts supplied by reference TRBV11-2 and TRBJ2-3, is EAGVAQSPRYKIIEKRQSVAFWCNPISGHATLYWYQQILGQGPKLLIQFQNNGVVDDSQLPKDRFSAERLKGVDSTLKIQPAKLEDSAVYLCASSLQGFYTDTQYFGPGTRLTVL.

The rearrangement joins TRBV4-2 to TRBJ2-7; 7 bases are a match to TRBD1. Germline CDR1 reads LGHNA; CDR2 reads YNFKEQ. The CDR3 is made up of 16 amino acids. The trim removed 0 bases at V and 2 bases at J, leaving 7 bases unmatched. The CDR3 DNA reads TGTGCCAGCAGCCAAGACTGGGACGGGACAGCCTACGAGCAGTACTTC. Translating it yields CASSQDWDGTAYEQYF.

The rearrangement links TRBV27 to TRBJ1-4; 7 bases map to TRBD1. Germline V gene data show CDR1 as MNHEY and CDR2 as SMNVEV (reference sequence). V lost 5 bases, J lost 6 bases, and 3 bases stayed unmatched. The CDR3 runs 13 residues. The CDR3 here is CASSDRADEKLFF. DNA for the CDR3: TGTGCCAGCAGTGACAGGGCTGATGAAAAACTGTTTTTT.

This clonotype showed up many times. This chain connects TRBV5-5 to TRBJ2-5; D tentatively reads TRBD1 or TRBD2 (5 bases each). V lost 0 bases, J lost 8 bases, and 11 bases lay in between. CDR3 size: 13 residues. The germline V gene encodes CDR1 SGHKS and CDR2 YYEKEE (reference sequence). The CDR3 reads CASSLVQGVTQYF. The CDR3 DNA is TGTGCCAGCAGCTTGGTCCAGGGAGTAACCCAGTACTTC.

The J gene is TRBJ2-5, the V gene TRBV27; 9 nucleotides line up with TRBD2. The V gene's germline CDR1 is MNHEY and CDR2 SMNVEV (reference sequence). Germline trimming cut 5 bases from V and 13 bases from J; bases unmatched to any gene: 17. This CDR3 spans 15 amino acids. The CDR3 sequence: CASSISSGRLNRRYF. The CDR3 DNA reads TGTGCCAGCAGTATCTCGAGCGGGAGGCTTAACAGGCGGTACTTC.

This clonotype came up many times. The chain joins TRBV19 to TRBJ2-5, with TRBD2 matching 7 bases. This CDR3 region has 13 residues. V shed 3 bases and J 3 bases; nucleotides not matched to a gene: 1. Germline assignment: CDR1 LNHDA and CDR2 SQIVND (reference sequence). The CDR3 loop reads CASSMLAEETQYF. In DNA form, the CDR3 reads TGTGCCAGTAGTATGCTAGCGGAAGAGACCCAGTACTTC.

This chain joins TRBV29-1 and TRBJ2-7; the D gene is possibly TRBD1 (6 bases). The CDR3 sequence is 13 residues long. V was cut by 1 base and J by 4 bases, with 11 bases left in between. CDR1 SQVTM and CDR2 ANQGSEA come from the germline V gene. CDR3 region: CSVEGDITYEQYF. The CDR3 nucleotides read TGCAGCGTTGAAGGGGACATTACTTACGAGCAGTACTTC.

This clonotype was recorded many times. The chain uses TRBV29-1 and TRBJ2-2; the D gene is possibly TRBD1 (5 bases). CDR3 length: 15 residues. The V end lost 5 bases, the J end lost 1 base, and 14 bases lay between the germline ends. Germline V CDR1 and CDR2: SQVTM, ANQGSEA. CDR3 bases: TGCAGCGTTAGAAAGGGGCAGCTGAACACCGGGGAGCTGTTTTTT. Translation: CSVRKGQLNTGELFF.

This sequence joins TRBV6-1 and TRBJ2-5, with unresolved D. Germline CDR1 reads MNHNS; CDR2 reads SASEGT. Trimming stripped 7 bases from V and 2 bases from J, with 11 bases between. The CDR3 contains 13 residues. The CDR3 DNA is TGTGCCAGCACCTCACTGGATCAAGAGACCCAGTACTTC. It translates to CASTSLDQETQYF.

This clonotype was detected many times. This chain links TRBV28 with TRBJ2-7, with D possibly being TRBD2 (6 bases). The CDR3 consists of 14 residues. The V end was cut by 3 bases, the J end by 2 bases, with 11 bases between. Germline CDR1 is MDHEN and CDR2 is SYDVKM. Written as DNA, the CDR3 is TGTGCCAGCAGTTTTGGGGGAGGAGCCTACGAGCAGTACTTC. Protein: CASSFGGGAYEQYF.

This clonotype was seen a few times. The rearrangement links TRBV30 to TRBJ1-3; a weak D match, TRBD1 (5 bases). The CDR3 loop spans 13 amino acids. Germline CDR1 is GTSNPN and CDR2 is SVGIG (reference sequence). With 5 bases removed from V and 3 bases from J, the gap between germline ends came to 11 bases. The CDR3 here is CAWEGVGGNTIYF. CDR3 DNA: TGTGCCTGGGAAGGGGTTGGTGGAAACACCATATATTTT.

This clonotype has a handful of counts. The chain recombines TRBV20-1 with TRBJ2-5; D is perhaps TRBD2 (6 bases). Germline V CDR1 and CDR2: DFQATT, SNEGSKA (reference sequence). This CDR3 has 14 residues. V shed 4 bases and J shed 0 bases, with 12 bases lying between them. CDR3 bases: TGCAGTGCTAAAAGACTAGTGAACCAAGAGACCCAGTACTTC. Translated: CSAKRLVNQETQYF.

This clonotype appeared a single time. It may be a read error: a sequence one base away is much more abundant. This chain joins TRBV6-2 or TRBV6-3 and TRBJ2-5; no clear D. There are 11 residues in the CDR3. Looked up from germline, CDR1 is MNHEY and CDR2 is SVGEGT. Written as DNA, the CDR3 is TGTGCCACCCGGGCCGCAGGTGCCCAGCACTTC. It specifies CATRAAGAQHF.

The chain employs TRBV9 and TRBJ1-2; D not certain. Germline values: CDR1 SGDLS, CDR2 YYNGEE. V was shortened by 0 bases and J by 8 bases, with 11 bases between the two germline ends. This CDR3 contains 13 residues. CDR3: CASSVADAGGYTF. CDR3 in DNA: TGTGCCAGCAGCGTAGCGGACGCTGGAGGCTACACCTTC.

This clonotype appeared a few times. The rearrangement links TRBV7-8 to TRBJ2-7, with D perhaps given as TRBD1 or TRBD2 (5 bases each). The CDR3 covers 15 residues. V shed 5 bases and J shed 2 bases, with 16 bases lying between them. Germline values: CDR1 SGHVS, CDR2 FQNEAQ. This CDR3 reads CASSATGTATYEQYF. In DNA, the CDR3 is TGTGCCAGCAGCGCCACCGGGACGGCAACCTACGAGCAGTACTTC.

This clonotype showed up many times. V gene TRBV2 combines with J gene TRBJ1-2; D perhaps matches TRBD1 (5 bases). V dropped 4 bases and J dropped 5 bases, with 20 bases sitting between them. This CDR3 spans 16 amino acids. CDR1 and CDR2 from the germline V gene are SNHLY and FYNNEI. The CDR3 sequence is CASSVDAGSLTYGYTF. The DNA of the CDR3 is TGTGCCAGCAGTGTCGACGCAGGGTCCCTGACATATGGCTACACCTTC.

This clonotype has a count of ten or more. The V call is TRBV27, the J call TRBJ1-6; TRBD1 is a possible D gene (5 bases). The CDR3 is made up of 16 amino acids. V dropped 7 bases and J dropped 7 bases, with 20 bases sitting between them. Germline-derived CDR1 and CDR2 are MNHEY and SMNVEV (reference sequence). In DNA form, the CDR3 reads TGTGCCAGCACCGTGACAGCCGGCCGTAGGAATTCACCCCTCCACTTT. It codes for CASTVTAGRRNSPLHF.

The V call is TRBV20-1, the J call TRBJ1-1, with D perhaps matching TRBD1 (5 bases). Trimming removed 3 bases at V and 0 bases at J, with 29 bases between. This CDR3 region has 20 residues. Germline loops: CDR1 DFQATT, CDR2 SNEGSKA (reference sequence). CDR3 sequence reads: CSARSLVPGTSILMNTEAFF. CDR3 DNA: TGCAGTGCTAGGTCCCTGGTCCCCGGGACGTCGATCCTCATGAACACTGAAGCTTTCTTT.

The sample holds many counts of this clonotype. In nucleotides, the CDR3 is TGTGCCAGCAGCGCCGGGACTAGGAGCTTCGAGCAGTACTTC. The encoded protein is CASSAGTRSFEQYF. This sequence joins TRBV9 and TRBJ2-7, with 8 bases fitting TRBD2. Germline V gene data show CDR1 as SGDLS and CDR2 as YYNGEE. J lost 6 bases, V lost 3 bases, and 8 bases had no gene match. CDR3 length equals 14 residues.

About this clonotype: A read error is likely here: a far larger clone is one base away. The rearrangement links TRBV6-2 or TRBV6-3 to TRBJ1-5; D might be TRBD1 (5 bases). Germline V gives CDR1 MNHEY, CDR2 SVGEGT. This CDR3 has 14 residues. CDR3 amino acids: CASTTAYSNQPRHF. CDR3 nucleotides: TGTGCCAGCACGACAGCTTATAGCAATCAGCCCCGGCATTTT.

This clonotype showed up many times. The genes are TRBV28 and TRBJ2-7; 9 bases fit TRBD2. CDR1 MDHEN and CDR2 SYDVKM come from the germline V gene. The CDR3 has 15 residues. V trimming: 6 bases; J trimming: 1 base; junction bases outside the gene matches: 7. The CDR3 protein is CASSQAGGLSYEQYF. The CDR3 nucleotides are TGTGCCAGCAGCCAAGCGGGAGGCCTTTCCTACGAGCAGTACTTC. Looking up the rest from reference TRBV28 and TRBJ2-7 gives the full variable domain: DVKVTQSSRYLVKRTGEKVFLECVQDMDHENMFWYRQDPGLGLRLIYFSYDVKMKEKGDIPEGYSVSREKKERFSLILESASTNQTSMYLCASSQAGGLSYEQYFGPGTRLTVT.